One sample yielded the 15 T cell receptor beta chains listed below, sequenced in a study of shared clonotypes between healthy human individuals (TCRdb year 2020). The receptor library was made with the immunoSEQ multiplex PCR assay. Here the immuneACCESS table is served through TCRdb, limited to in-frame sequences with V and J called. Missing clones are a known gap in these copies; in checked studies unresolved V genes cover under half, and the rest lacks a known reason. The sample table holds over a million clones, of which 70% to 80% were seen once. The biggest ten clones account for approximately 1.5% of the sample. Sequencing was performed on memory CD4+ T cells sorted from blood. The cell subset or site label for this specimen denotes: CD45RA-negative fraction. These receptor sequences come from a man aged 18 to 29 in good health.

This clone was seen just once. This rearrangement joins TRBV7-2 to TRBJ1-6; the D gene is possibly TRBD1 (5 bases). V dropped 7 bases and J dropped 7 bases, with 20 bases sitting between them. The CDR3 is 16 residues long. Germline CDR1 reads SGHTA; CDR2 reads FQGNSA. The CDR3 sequence is CASMEGAIGGNSPLHF. In DNA, the CDR3 is TGTGCCAGCATGGAAGGGGCCATAGGAGGAAATTCACCCCTCCACTTT.

This chain connects TRBV7-8 to TRBJ1-1; no firm D call. Germline V gene sequence: CDR1 SGHVS, CDR2 FQNEAQ. The V and J ends lost 5 bases and 4 bases respectively, with 11 bases between them. The CDR3 is made up of 13 amino acids. Here the CDR3 DNA reads TGTGCCAGCAGCCCTTGGGGAGGCACTGAAGCTTTCTTT. Its protein is CASSPWGGTEAFF.

The chain carries TRBV11-2 and TRBJ2-5; 7 nucleotides agree with TRBD1. This CDR3 region has 14 residues. Germline lookup yields CDR1 SGHAT and CDR2 FQNNGV. V gave up 5 bases and J gave up 5 bases; unmatched junction bases: 8. CDR3 sequence: CASSPDRVRETQYF. DNA for the CDR3: TGTGCCAGCAGCCCCGACAGGGTCCGGGAGACCCAGTACTTC.

The V call is TRBV5-6, the J call TRBJ2-7; D is unclear. Germline V gene lookup returns CDR1 SGHDT and CDR2 YYEEEE. V was cut by 0 bases and J by 8 bases, with 15 bases left in between. The length of the CDR3 is 14 residues. The CDR3 spells CASSLGGRVRKQYF. In nucleotides, the CDR3 is TGTGCCAGCAGCTTGGGGGGAAGAGTCCGGAAGCAGTACTTC.

The gene calls are TRBV18 and TRBJ1-6; D ambiguous. The length of the CDR3 is 14 residues. V was cut by 2 bases and J by 8 bases, with 10 bases left in between. Germline-derived CDR1 and CDR2 are KGHSH and LQKENI. CDR3 sequence: CASSPALGDSPLHF. CDR3 nucleotides: TGTGCCAGCTCACCAGCCCTTGGGGATTCACCCCTCCACTTT.

The chain has TRBV7-9 and TRBJ1-6; D gene ambiguous. V was pared by 2 bases and J by 6 bases, with 11 bases between. Per the germline V gene, CDR1 is SEHNR and CDR2 is FQNEAQ (reference sequence). The CDR3 is 15 amino acids. CDR3 sequence (DNA): TGTGCCAGCAGCTTAACAGAGTCAAGTAATTCACCCCTCCACTTT. Protein sequence: CASSLTESSNSPLHF.

The V call is TRBV5-1, the J call TRBJ2-7, with 10 nucleotides matching TRBD2. The V gene's germline CDR1 is SGHRS and CDR2 YFSETQ. V lost 0 bases and J lost 2; bases outside the gene matches: 5. CDR3 length: 16 residues. The CDR3 DNA sequence: TGCGCCAGCAGCTTGGGGGGTAGCGGGAGGACCTACGAGCAGTACTTC. As protein: CASSLGGSGRTYEQYF.

This clone was detected a few times. This chain uses TRBV21-1 with TRBJ2-7; TRBD1, the table's D call, lacks a check against the DNA. TRBV21-1 is a pseudogene. This CDR3 comprises 16 residues. The CDR3 protein is CASSVPAGTGGYEQYF. DNA of the CDR3: TGTGCCAGCAGCGTACCCGCCGGGACAGGGGGCTACGAGCAGTACTTC.

This clone was counted between two and nine times. The chain has TRBV7-2 and TRBJ1-2; tentative D call: TRBD1 (6 bases). The CDR3 is 14 residues long. CDR1 is SGHTA, CDR2 FQGNSA, per germline. The ends were cut back, 5 bases at V and 4 bases at J, with 14 bases in the middle. The CDR3 here is CASSPRTAVYGYTF. CDR3 coding DNA: TGTGCCAGCAGCCCGCGGACAGCCGTCTATGGCTACACCTTC.

Notes on this clone: A much larger clone is a single base away; this may be a read error. The V and J genes are TRBV28 and TRBJ1-2; no clear D gene. Germline CDR1 is MDHEN and CDR2 is SYDVKM. This CDR3 region has 11 residues. CDR3 sequence (DNA): TGTGCCGGCAGTTTACAATATGGCTACACCTTC. This translates into CAGSLQYGYTF.

V usage is TRBV28 and J usage is TRBJ2-7; D is undetermined. V lost 7 bases and J lost 3, with 10 bases in between. Looked up from germline, CDR1 is MDHEN and CDR2 is SYDVKM. CDR3 length: 12 amino acids. This chain's CDR3 is CASTGGLYEQYF. CDR3 bases: TGTGCCAGCACCGGTGGCCTCTACGAGCAGTACTTC.

This clone was seen once. The same CDR3 is also encoded by other DNA sequences in this sample. The chain uses TRBV10-3 and TRBJ1-1, with D maybe TRBD1 (6 bases). CDR3 size: 12 residues. The V gene lost 11 bases and the J gene lost 2 bases, with 12 bases spanning the gap. Germline CDR1 and CDR2: ENHRY and SYGVKD. CDR3 loop: CAVGQLNTEAFF. CDR3 bases: TGTGCCGTCGGACAGTTAAACACTGAAGCTTTCTTT.

This clone was seen a single time. The chain has TRBV7-2 and TRBJ2-2; 7 positions match TRBD1. Germline lookup yields CDR1 SGHTA and CDR2 FQGNSA. V shed 5 bases and J 1 base; nucleotides not matched to a gene: 4. The CDR3 loop spans 15 amino acids. CDR3 sequence: CASSRDRVNTGELFF. The DNA of the CDR3 is TGTGCCAGCAGCCGCGACAGGGTGAACACCGGGGAGCTGTTTTTT.

The V gene is TRBV6-1, the J gene TRBJ1-2, with D unclear. The CDR3 sequence is 12 residues long. Looked up from germline, CDR1 is MNHNS and CDR2 is SASEGT. V lost 5 bases and J lost 4, with 8 bases in between. As DNA, the CDR3 is TGTGCCAGCAGTACACGGTTCTATGGCTACACCTTC. Translating gives CASSTRFYGYTF.

This clone was seen a few times. The V call is TRBV28, the J call TRBJ1-5; D may be TRBD1 (5 bases). The CDR3 is made up of 15 amino acids. Germline V gene lookup returns CDR1 MDHEN and CDR2 SYDVKM. V was clipped by 3 bases and J by 0 bases, with 9 bases between them. The CDR3 coding sequence is TGTGCCAGCAGTTTTCGAGGACATAGCAATCAGCCCCAGCATTTT. Translating gives CASSFRGHSNQPQHF.